The count of the clone carrying this T cell receptor (beta chain) is one. This entry comes from a study of blood T cell repertoires in COVID-19. Whole-study context: Nucleic acid was either cDNA or gDNA, and it came from T cells, B-cell-depleted T cells, or PBMCs.

V lost 4 bases to trimming and J lost 1 base, with 7 bases between them. CDR1 and CDR2 (germline): SGHAT, FQDESV (reference sequence). The CDR3 runs 14 residues. The method was immunoSEQ multiplex PCR; TCRdb's version includes in-frame clones alone and lacks a portion of them. The sample has some 150,000 clones, about 81% seen once. The chain uses TRBV11-1 and TRBJ2-2; no clear D gene. The specimen was peripheral blood. The origin of this receptor is a woman aged 70-85 years with acute or convalescent COVID-19. The CDR3, as DNA: TGTGCCAGCAGCTCACAACGGAACACCGGGGAGCTGTTTTTT. This encodes CASSSQRNTGELFF.